Listed here are 15 T cell receptor beta chains from one sample, sequenced in a study of T cell responses to AZD1222 COVID-19 vaccine. The data were produced by immunoSEQ multiplex PCR, yet TCRdb's version contains in-frame clones alone and is incomplete. The sample records approximately 77,000 clones, roughly 94% being singletons. The sample was peripheral blood, taken on day 0 of MenACWY control vaccination. Every receptor here comes from an adult in good health.

This clone was counted once. This chain uses TRBV20-1 with TRBJ2-1, with TRBD2 as a possible D gene (6 bases). The CDR3 spans 14 residues. Trimming cost V 4 bases and J 7 bases, with 17 bases left between them. The germline CDR1 and CDR2 sequences are DFQATT and SNEGSKA (reference sequence). DNA of the CDR3: TGCAGTGCTAATGATCGGACTACCCGGAATGAGCAGTTCTTC. Protein sequence: CSANDRTTRNEQFF.

V usage is TRBV23-1 and J usage is TRBJ2-7, with TRBD1 matching 7 bases. TRBV23-1 is noted as an ORF with a role that remains uncertain. This CDR3 is built from 16 residues. V shed 1 base, J shed 2 bases, and the junction held 8 bases outside the gene matches. The CDR3 bases are TGCGCCAGCAGTCAATGGCCGACAGGGTCAACCTACGAGCAGTACTTC. The encoded protein is CASSQWPTGSTYEQYF.

The chain employs TRBV25-1 and TRBJ1-4, with D possibly matching TRBD1 (6 bases). The CDR3 is made up of 18 amino acids. With 3 bases removed from V and 4 bases from J, the gap between germline ends came to 21 bases. The germline CDR1 and CDR2 sequences are MGHDK and SYGVNS. CDR3 in amino acids: CASSDPGTSAGINEKLFF. The CDR3 region has the DNA TGTGCCAGCAGTGACCCTGGGACATCCGCGGGGATTAATGAAAAACTGTTTTTT.

The V call is TRBV11-2, the J call TRBJ2-7; D call uncertain. Looked up from germline, CDR1 is SGHAT and CDR2 is FQNNGV. The CDR3 is 14 residues long. Trimming removed 1 base at V and 0 bases at J, with 7 bases between. CDR3 bases: TGTGCCAGCAGCTTAGTTATACCCTCCTACGAGCAGTACTTC. Amino acids: CASSLVIPSYEQYF.

The CDR3 DNA reads as TGTGCCAGCAGTCATGGGACTAGCAGTACAGATACGCAGTATTTT. Residues: CASSHGTSSTDTQYF. The rearrangement joins TRBV6-5 to TRBJ2-3, with TRBD2 identical over 9 bases. Germline values: CDR1 MNHEY, CDR2 SVGAGI. CDR3 length: 15 amino acids. The V and J ends lost 5 bases and 3 bases, in that order; junction bases with no gene match: 6.

The chain links TRBV28 to TRBJ1-5; D is uncertain. Germline assignment: CDR1 MDHEN and CDR2 SYDVKM. The CDR3 is 16 residues long. The V gene lost 6 bases and the J gene lost 1 base, with 16 bases spanning the gap. CDR3 in amino acids: CASREGIRESNQPQHF. CDR3 nucleotides: TGTGCCAGCAGGGAGGGAATACGGGAGAGCAATCAGCCCCAGCATTTT. The full variable domain, completed using reference TRBV28 and TRBJ1-5, is DVKVTQSSRYLVKRTGEKVFLECVQDMDHENMFWYRQDPGLGLRLIYFSYDVKMKEKGDIPEGYSVSREKKERFSLILESASTNQTSMYLCASREGIRESNQPQHFGDGTRLSIL.

The chain links TRBV18 to TRBJ2-2; the D is unclear. Looked up from germline, CDR1 is KGHSH and CDR2 is LQKENI. The length of the CDR3 is 17 residues. Between the trimmed V and J ends, which lost 1 base and 4 bases, there was a span of 16 bases. The DNA for the CDR3 is TGTGCCAGCTCACCACTCACGACCACGACTGGCACCGGGGAGCTGTTTTTT. Encoded protein: CASSPLTTTTGTGELFF.

Note on this clone: Other nucleotide sequences from this sample produce the same CDR3. The chain joins TRBV19 to TRBJ1-5; D perhaps matches TRBD1 (6 bases). The V end was cut by 6 bases, the J end by 7 bases, with 10 bases between. Germline V gene lookup returns CDR1 LNHDA and CDR2 SQIVND (reference sequence). The CDR3 extends over 12 amino acids. CDR3 DNA: TGTGCCAGTAGGGGGGCCGGACAGCCCCAGCATTTT. Translating it yields CASRGAGQPQHF.

The rearrangement uses TRBV10-1 and TRBJ2-2, with TRBD2 matching 11 bases. The junction had 7 bases not matched to a gene; V was cut back by 6 bases and J by 4 bases. The CDR3 extends over 16 amino acids. Germline-derived CDR1 and CDR2 are WNHNN and SYGVQD (reference sequence). CDR3 coding DNA: TGCGCCAGCAGCCCGACTAGCGGGATGGGCACCGGGGAGCTGTTTTTT. Amino acids: CASSPTSGMGTGELFF.

V gene TRBV27 combines with J gene TRBJ2-7; 10 nucleotides line up with TRBD2. V gave up 4 bases and J gave up 6 bases; unmatched junction bases: 15. The CDR3 has 17 residues. Germline CDR1 MNHEY, CDR2 SMNVEV (reference sequence). The chain's CDR3 is CASSSPGTSGDIFEQYF. Here the CDR3 DNA reads TGTGCCAGCAGTTCCCCGGGCACTAGCGGGGACATTTTCGAGCAGTACTTC.

The V call is TRBV28, the J call TRBJ2-5; the D gene is possibly TRBD1 (5 bases). The CDR3 has 14 residues. The germline V gene has CDR1 MDHEN and CDR2 SYDVKM. V lost 3 bases and J lost 3, with 11 bases in between. The DNA for the CDR3 is TGTGCCAGCAGTTTGCCCAGGGCGGAAGAGACCCAGTACTTC. Translating gives CASSLPRAEETQYF.

The chain joins TRBV7-9 to TRBJ1-2, with 9 bases fitting TRBD1. The CDR3 spans 14 residues. Germline-derived CDR1 and CDR2 are SEHNR and FQNEAQ (reference sequence). V was pared by 5 bases and J by 4 bases, with 5 bases of the junction left unmatched. The CDR3 spells CASSRGQGSYGYTF. The CDR3 DNA sequence: TGTGCCAGCAGCCGGGGACAGGGAAGCTATGGCTACACCTTC. Based on the CDR3 plus reference TRBV7-9 and TRBJ1-2, the full variable domain is DTGVSQNPRHKITKRGQNVTFRCDPISEHNRLYWYRQTLGQGPEFLTYFQNEAQLEKSRLLSDRFSAERPKGSFSTLEIQRTEQGDSAMYLCASSRGQGSYGYTFGSGTRLTVV.

V usage is TRBV12-3 or TRBV12-4 and J usage is TRBJ1-1; 8 bases agree with TRBD1. V dropped 10 bases and J dropped 8; count of bases not matched to a gene: 12. The CDR3 sequence is 13 residues long. CDR3 DNA: TGTGCCACTACAACAGGGGGTGAGACGGAAGCTTTCTTT. This encodes CATTTGGETEAFF.

V usage is TRBV19 and J usage is TRBJ2-1; D perhaps matches TRBD1 (6 bases). Germline V CDR1 and CDR2: LNHDA, SQIVND (reference sequence). The CDR3 totals 15 residues. The V and J ends lost 8 bases and 0 bases respectively, with 14 bases between them. The CDR3 DNA sequence: TGTGCCAGTGGGGGTCAGGGGAGCTCCTACAATGAGCAGTTCTTC. This gives the protein CASGGQGSSYNEQFF.

The chain is built from TRBV6-6 and TRBJ1-6; no clear D. The germline gives CDR1 MNHNY, CDR2 SVGAGI (reference sequence). Trimming removed 7 bases at V and 2 bases at J, with 15 bases between. This CDR3 comprises 16 residues. For the CDR3, the DNA is TGTGCCAGCACCCGAGAGGGTGACCCCTATAATTCACCCCTCCACTTT. This encodes CASTREGDPYNSPLHF.